These 15 T cell receptor beta chains share one sample of origin, sequenced in a study of molecular identifiers for immune sequencing clone quantification. From the PCR reads, TCRdb called clonotypes with MiXCR, one entry per CDR3 protein. The table records about 60,000 distinct CDR3 sequences, under 20% of them present only once. Sequenced input: naive CD8+ T cells from blood, with Jurkat cell RNA spiked in. Subset here: FACS-sorted CD8+CD4-CCR7+CD45RA+ naive T cells. The source is a human donor in good health. Some libraries in this study had Jurkat cell RNA spiked in.

This sequence joins TRBV29-1 and TRBJ2-7; D ambiguous. The CDR3 has 15 amino acids. CDR1 is SQVTM, CDR2 ANQGSEA, per germline. Between the trimmed V and J ends, which lost 3 bases and 1 base, there was a span of 16 bases. The CDR3 coding sequence is TGCAGCGTTGAGGCGGATTCCCAGGTATCCTACGAGCAGTACTTC. Amino acids: CSVEADSQVSYEQYF.

This clonotype was picked up many times. The chain is built from TRBV19 and TRBJ1-5; D uncertain. The CDR3 length is 12 residues. Trimming took 6 bases from V and 6 from J, leaving 9 bases between them. In germline, CDR1 is LNHDA, CDR2 SQIVND (reference sequence). The CDR3 region is CASRSGLQPQHF. CDR3 DNA: TGTGCCAGTAGGAGCGGGCTTCAGCCCCAGCATTTT.

This clonotype has at least ten counts. The V and J genes are TRBV28 and TRBJ1-5; 9 nucleotides match TRBD1. This CDR3 spans 15 amino acids. Germline loops: CDR1 MDHEN, CDR2 SYDVKM. After removal of 8 bases from V and 4 bases from J, the junction contained 9 bases not matched to a gene. In DNA form, the CDR3 reads TGTGCCAGCGCCCAAGTGGACAGGGGAAATCAGCCCCAGCATTTT. Encoded protein: CASAQVDRGNQPQHF.

A note on this clonotype: Just one base apart from a much larger clone, this may be a read error. This sequence joins TRBV27 and TRBJ2-1, with 11 nucleotides matching TRBD1. CDR3 size: 16 residues. From germline, CDR1 is MNHEY and CDR2 SMNVEV (reference sequence). The CDR3, as DNA: TGTGCCAGCAGTTTATTAGGGACAGGGGGTACGAATGGGCAGTTCTTC. It codes for CASSLLGTGGTNGQFF.

This clonotype appeared many times. The chain links TRBV5-1 to TRBJ2-7; 7 positions agree with TRBD1. From germline, CDR1 is SGHRS and CDR2 YFSETQ. J lost 7 bases, V lost 5 bases, and 15 bases had no gene match. The CDR3 covers 15 residues. In DNA form, the CDR3 reads TGCGCCAGCAGGCGGACCCGGGACAGAGGGGTTGAGCAGTACTTC. It encodes CASRRTRDRGVEQYF.

This clonotype was observed many times. V and J are TRBV7-8 and TRBJ2-2; D ambiguous. V was pared by 6 bases and J by 1 base, with 9 bases between. CDR3 size: 14 residues. CDR1 SGHVS and CDR2 FQNEAQ come from the germline V gene. This CDR3 reads CASRWTENTGELFF. The CDR3 DNA reads as TGTGCCAGCAGGTGGACCGAGAACACCGGGGAGCTGTTTTTT.

This clonotype showed up many times. V and J are TRBV7-9 and TRBJ1-6, with a possible D match to TRBD1 (6 bases). The V gene's germline CDR1 is SEHNR and CDR2 FQNEAQ (reference sequence). V lost 6 bases, J lost 6 bases, and 12 bases lay in between. The CDR3 is made up of 14 amino acids. The CDR3 DNA sequence: TGTGCCAGCAGGAGCGACAGGAGTAATTCACCCCTCCACTTT. Its translation is CASRSDRSNSPLHF.

Comments on this clonotype: The CDR3 carries no conserved terminal phenylalanine or tryptophan, so it likely arises from a read error. Here the CDR3 DNA reads TGTGCCGTGCGCCAAGCCGAGGTGTACGGAAACACCATATATTCT. Its translation: CAVRQAEVYGNTIYS. The genes are TRBV10-3 and TRBJ1-3; no clear D. Trimming left V 11 bases short and J 4 bases short, with 21 bases between. This CDR3 is 15 amino acids long. Germline V gives CDR1 ENHRY, CDR2 SYGVKD.

The table lists this clonotype with many counts. This chain uses TRBV30 with TRBJ2-2, with 7 bases identical to TRBD1. Unmatched junction bases numbered 11, after V lost 4 bases and J lost 0 bases. The CDR3 totals 17 residues. Per the germline V gene, CDR1 is GTSNPN and CDR2 is SVGIG (reference sequence). The CDR3, as DNA: TGTGCCTGGATAAACGGGACAGAGAACGCGAACACCGGGGAGCTGTTTTTT. This sequence encodes CAWINGTENANTGELFF. The complete variable domain, with remaining parts taken from reference TRBV30 and TRBJ2-2, reads SQTIHQWPATLVQPVGSPLSLECTVEGTSNPNLYWYRQAAGRGLQLLFYSVGIGQISSEVPQNLSASRPQDRQFILSSKKLLLSDSGFYLCAWINGTENANTGELFFGEGSRLTVL.

In its sample, this clonotype was seen many times. The chain uses TRBV28 and TRBJ2-4; D unresolved. Germline V gives CDR1 MDHEN, CDR2 SYDVKM. Trimming shortened V by 3 bases and J by 5 bases, and 11 bases separated the two germline ends. The CDR3 loop spans 14 amino acids. Here the CDR3 DNA reads TGTGCCAGCAGTTTTGGGTCCACCGAAAACATTCAGTACTTC. Translating it yields CASSFGSTENIQYF.

Regarding this clonotype: A much more abundant neighbour one base away suggests this may be a read error. The CDR3, as DNA: TGTGCCAGCAGCTTAGGGGGACCTGAATACGAGCAGCACTTC. Its translation is CASSLGGPEYEQHF. The chain uses TRBV7-9 and TRBJ2-7, with D tentatively TRBD1 or TRBD2 (5 bases each). Looked up from germline, CDR1 is SEHNR and CDR2 is FQNEAQ (reference sequence). The CDR3 runs 14 residues.

In its sample, this clonotype was seen many times. V and J are TRBV11-2 and TRBJ2-7; tentative D call: TRBD2 (6 bases). CDR1 SGHAT and CDR2 FQNNGV come from the germline V gene. The germline V and J ends were trimmed by 4 bases and 3 bases, with 16 bases remaining between them. This CDR3 has 15 residues. The CDR3 DNA is TGTGCCAGCAGCTGGAGGGATTGGGCCCACTACGAGCAGTACTTC. Its protein is CASSWRDWAHYEQYF.

This clonotype appeared many times. The genes are TRBV4-1 and TRBJ2-1; 7 nucleotides agree with TRBD1. V was clipped by 0 bases and J by 2 bases; unmatched bases: 4. The CDR3 consists of 16 residues. Germline CDR1 is MGHRA and CDR2 is YSYEKL. CDR3 sequence reads: CASSQDRQGPYNEQFF. In nucleotides, the CDR3 is TGCGCCAGCAGCCAAGATCGACAGGGACCCTACAATGAGCAGTTCTTC.

The sample holds many counts of this clonotype. This sequence joins TRBV6-5 and TRBJ2-6; weak D call: TRBD1 (6 bases). Between the trimmed V and J ends, which lost 0 bases and 2 bases, there was a span of 11 bases. The CDR3 extends over 17 amino acids. Germline V CDR1 and CDR2: MNHEY, SVGAGI. The CDR3 sequence: CASSYSIPGAGANVLTF. In DNA form, the CDR3 reads TGTGCCAGCAGTTACTCGATTCCAGGGGCTGGGGCCAACGTCCTGACTTTC.

This rearrangement joins TRBV6-5 to TRBJ2-6; 9 nucleotides align to TRBD1. V was clipped by 5 bases and J by 2 bases; unmatched bases: 4. Germline-derived CDR1 and CDR2 are MNHEY and SVGAGI. This CDR3 contains 16 residues. The chain's CDR3 is CASSPDRGAGANVLTF. In DNA, the CDR3 is TGTGCCAGCAGTCCGGACAGGGGAGCTGGGGCCAACGTCCTGACTTTC.